One and the same sample provided the 18 T cell receptor beta chains below, sequenced in a study of CD8 T cell repertoires and HIV-1 epitope variants. Assay: immunoSEQ multiplex PCR; the TCRdb copy retains only in-frame clones and omits some. The data contain around 5,100 clones, about three fifths of them singletons. Their cognate antigens are unknown. The specimen was cultured CD8+ T cells derived from PBMCs. The source of these receptors is a male donor with HIV.

The chain links TRBV7-2 to TRBJ2-7; D is possibly TRBD1 (6 bases). Germline lookup yields CDR1 SGHTA and CDR2 FQGNSA. V was clipped by 1 base and J by 1 base, with 11 bases between them. The CDR3 loop spans 15 amino acids. The CDR3 reads CASSLEGDPSYEQYF. The CDR3 nucleotides read TGTGCCAGCAGCTTAGAGGGGGACCCTTCCTACGAGCAGTACTTC.

The count of this clone is one. The chain links TRBV6-1 to TRBJ2-6, with a weak D call TRBD2 (7 bases). The ends were cut back, 8 bases at V and 2 bases at J, with 13 bases in the middle. The germline V gene encodes CDR1 MNHNS and CDR2 SASEGT. The CDR3 is 15 amino acids. The CDR3 sequence is CASPKGGTGANVLTF. CDR3 bases: TGTGCCAGCCCCAAGGGGGGGACTGGGGCCAACGTCCTGACTTTC.

This sequence joins TRBV7-3 and TRBJ2-7; D is possibly TRBD2 (5 bases). The V end was cut by 2 bases, the J end by 2 bases, with 10 bases between. The CDR3 totals 14 residues. Germline loops: CDR1 SGHTA, CDR2 FQGTGA. CDR3 sequence reads: CASSLDPGTYEQYF. The DNA for the CDR3 is TGTGCCAGCAGCTTAGATCCGGGAACCTACGAGCAGTACTTC.

This chain joins TRBV27 and TRBJ1-1; TRBD1 might be the D (6 bases). Trimming took off 2 bases at V and 6 bases at J, with 10 bases between the two ends. Germline V gene lookup returns CDR1 MNHEY and CDR2 SMNVEV (reference sequence). CDR3 length: 13 amino acids. The CDR3 reads CASSLTGSPEAFF. CDR3 bases: TGTGCCAGCAGTTTAACAGGGTCCCCTGAAGCTTTCTTT.

The genes are TRBV28 and TRBJ1-1; D may be TRBD1 (6 bases). CDR3 length: 13 residues. Trimming shortened V by 3 bases and J by 5 bases, and 10 bases separated the two germline ends. Germline values: CDR1 MDHEN, CDR2 SYDVKM. CDR3 loop: CASSLSRGTEAFF. The CDR3, as DNA: TGTGCCAGCAGTTTGAGCAGGGGAACTGAAGCTTTCTTT.

The chain couples TRBV5-4 to TRBJ2-7, with TRBD2 identical over 7 bases. Germline loops: CDR1 SGHNT, CDR2 YYREEE (reference sequence). The V and J ends lost 2 bases and 13 bases, in that order; junction bases with no gene match: 9. The CDR3 spans 12 residues. In DNA, the CDR3 is TGTGCCAGCAGCTTCGGGGGAGGGCCATTTTACTTC. It codes for CASSFGGGPFYF.

With regard to this clone: The conserved phenylalanine or tryptophan normally closing the CDR3 is absent here, so this likely arose from a read error. The chain uses TRBV5-5 and TRBJ2-7, with 11 positions matching TRBD1. The V gene's germline CDR1 is SGHKS and CDR2 YYEKEE (reference sequence). J gave up 6 bases and V 3 bases, and 5 bases lay outside the gene matches. There are 14 residues in the CDR3. CDR3 DNA sequence: TGTGCCAGCAGCTCGGACAGGGGGCGTCGCGAGCAGTACCTC. This gives the protein CASSSDRGRREQYL.

The rearrangement links TRBV9 to TRBJ1-2; no definite D call. V was clipped by 1 base and J by 5 bases, with 12 bases between them. This CDR3 contains 14 residues. CDR1 SGDLS and CDR2 YYNGEE come from the germline V gene. The CDR3 region has the DNA TGTGCCAGCAGCGTATCACCCCCGGGGTATGGCTACACCTTC. Translating gives CASSVSPPGYGYTF.

V usage is TRBV28 and J usage is TRBJ2-5, with a weak D call TRBD1 (5 bases). The last part of the DNA fits TRBJ2-7 better; the J call may be wrong. CDR1 and CDR2 (germline): MDHEN, SYDVKM. This CDR3 has 15 amino acids. CDR3 bases: TGTGCCAGCAGCCTCACAGGTCACCCAACCTACGAGCAGTACTTC. Translated: CASSLTGHPTYEQYF.

The chain joins TRBV5-6 to TRBJ2-1; D not certain. The CDR3 length is 13 residues. Germline assignment: CDR1 SGHDT and CDR2 YYEEEE. V was pared by 4 bases and J by 4 bases, with 9 bases between. The CDR3 DNA reads TGTGCCAGCAGCCCAGACCCTTACAATGAGCAGTTCTTC. This translates into CASSPDPYNEQFF.

This chain connects TRBV28 to TRBJ2-3, with 10 bases aligning to TRBD2. V lost 6 bases, J lost 0 bases, and 3 bases stayed unmatched. In germline, CDR1 is MDHEN, CDR2 SYDVKM. This CDR3 has 15 amino acids. CDR3 DNA sequence: TGTGCCAGCAGCCCACTAGCGGGGAGCACAGATACGCAGTATTTT. This gives the protein CASSPLAGSTDTQYF.

The V and J genes are TRBV19 and TRBJ1-5; TRBD1 aligns across 10 bases. V trimming: 5 bases; J trimming: 5 bases; junction bases outside the gene matches: 6. The CDR3 sequence is 15 residues long. Per the germline V gene, CDR1 is LNHDA and CDR2 is SQIVND (reference sequence). As DNA, the CDR3 is TGTGCCAGTAGTTCCTCGACAGGGGGCTATCAGCCCCAGCATTTT. It codes for CASSSSTGGYQPQHF.

The chain combines TRBV7-9 with TRBJ2-7; D call uncertain. The CDR3 sequence is 13 residues long. From germline, CDR1 is SEHNR and CDR2 FQNEAQ (reference sequence). Trimming took off 5 bases at V and 6 bases at J, with 14 bases between the two ends. The CDR3 sequence is CASSPTGQPEQYF. The CDR3 bases are TGTGCCAGCAGCCCCACCGGGCAGCCCGAGCAGTACTTC.

This clone has a single count. The V gene is TRBV29-1, the J gene TRBJ2-7, with TRBD2 identical over 13 bases. CDR3 length: 15 residues. Per the germline V gene, CDR1 is SQVTM and CDR2 is ANQGSEA. With 6 bases clipped from V and 5 bases from J, the junction kept 10 bases outside the gene matches. CDR3 DNA: TGCAGCGTCCGATTGGGACTAGCGGGAAACCACGAGCAGTACTTC. Residues: CSVRLGLAGNHEQYF.

The J gene is TRBJ1-2, the V gene TRBV25-1; D unclear. This CDR3 region has 15 residues. The germline gives CDR1 MGHDK, CDR2 SYGVNS. V shed 3 bases and J shed 2 bases, with 13 bases lying between them. Here the CDR3 reads CASSEGLARNYGYTF. DNA of the CDR3: TGTGCCAGCAGTGAGGGTTTAGCAAGGAACTATGGCTACACCTTC.

This clone was counted only a few times. This chain joins TRBV6-4 and TRBJ1-1; possible D gene TRBD1, 6 bases. The CDR3 has 13 amino acids. Between the trimmed V and J ends, which lost 4 bases and 9 bases, there was a span of 15 bases. The V gene's germline CDR1 is MRHNA and CDR2 SNTAGT. CDR3 loop: CASSVDQQGKAFF. The CDR3 bases are TGTGCCAGCAGTGTCGATCAACAGGGAAAAGCTTTCTTT.

This chain links TRBV28 with TRBJ2-6; a possible D gene is TRBD2 (5 bases). The germline V gene has CDR1 MDHEN and CDR2 SYDVKM. The CDR3 spans 15 residues. Between the trimmed V and J ends, which lost 3 bases and 3 bases, there was a span of 9 bases. The CDR3 reads CASSFRGLGANVLTF. CDR3 sequence (DNA): TGTGCCAGCAGTTTTAGAGGACTTGGGGCCAACGTCCTGACTTTC.

This clone was counted a few times. V gene TRBV28 combines with J gene TRBJ2-4, with D tentatively TRBD1 or TRBD2 (5 bases each). V lost 4 bases and J lost 9, with 19 bases in between. Germline V gene sequence: CDR1 MDHEN, CDR2 SYDVKM. The CDR3 contains 15 residues. CDR3 amino acids: CASSSGTPDVGIQYF. CDR3 in DNA: TGTGCCAGCAGTTCCGGGACCCCTGATGTGGGCATTCAGTACTTC. The full variable domain, rest sourced from reference TRBV28 and TRBJ2-4, is DVKVTQSSRYLVKRTGEKVFLECVQDMDHENMFWYRQDPGLGLRLIYFSYDVKMKEKGDIPEGYSVSREKKERFSLILESASTNQTSMYLCASSSGTPDVGIQYFGAGTRLSVL.